These 17 T cell receptor beta chains were all obtained from the same sample, sequenced in a study of T cells after yellow fever vaccination. MiXCR, applied by TCRdb to the 5' RACE reads, yields one record per CDR3 protein. The table has around 530,000 distinct CDR3 sequences, about a sixth seen once; the top ten hold 15% to 20%. This specimen consisted of PBMCs, obtained less than 6 days after the first yellow fever vaccination. The receptor set was obtained from a man aged 18 to 29 who received the YFV17D yellow fever vaccine.

The chain recombines TRBV10-3 with TRBJ2-5; 10 bases are shared with TRBD2. After removal of 6 bases from V and 12 bases from J, the junction contained 16 bases not matched to a gene. This CDR3 has 15 residues. Germline CDR1 and CDR2: ENHRY and SYGVKD. The CDR3 here is CAIRGDSGTSDIEYF. The CDR3 DNA reads TGTGCCATCAGGGGCGACTCCGGGACTAGCGACATTGAGTACTTC.

This sequence joins TRBV7-8 and TRBJ2-3; possible D gene TRBD1, 6 bases. V lost 5 bases and J 2 bases, leaving 17 bases between the germline ends. CDR1 and CDR2 from the germline V gene are SGHVS and FQNEAQ. The CDR3 contains 16 residues. The CDR3 region has the DNA TGTGCCAGCAGCCTAGAGACAGGCGCGTTCACAGATACGCAGTATTTT. Its protein product is CASSLETGAFTDTQYF.

This clonotype was seen at least ten times. This chain links TRBV5-1 with TRBJ1-3; no clear D. This CDR3 spans 16 amino acids. CDR1 SGHRS and CDR2 YFSETQ come from the germline V gene. V lost 0 bases to trimming and J lost 0 bases, with 10 bases between them. CDR3 sequence reads: CASSLDRRNSGNTIYF. Here the CDR3 DNA reads TGCGCCAGCAGCTTGGACAGAAGAAACTCTGGAAACACCATATATTTT.

V gene TRBV18 combines with J gene TRBJ1-1; D is possibly TRBD1 (6 bases). The CDR3 extends over 12 amino acids. Germline CDR1 KGHSH, CDR2 LQKENI. Trimming left V 3 bases short and J 6 bases short, with 8 bases between. Written as DNA, the CDR3 is TGTGCCAGCTCACCGGGGGCTTCTGAAGCTTTCTTT. Amino acid sequence: CASSPGASEAFF.

This clonotype was observed a handful of times. J is TRBJ1-4 and V is TRBV10-1; TRBD1 is a possible D gene (6 bases). The V end lost 0 bases, the J end lost 8 bases, and 16 bases lay between the germline ends. CDR1 is WNHNN and CDR2 is SYGVQD in the germline V gene (reference sequence). The CDR3 extends over 16 amino acids. The CDR3 nucleotides read TGCGCCAGCAGTGAGTCACGGACAGATGTCGGAGAAAAACTGTTTTTT. Protein product: CASSESRTDVGEKLFF.

This chain connects TRBV18 to TRBJ2-7, with 7 bases aligning to TRBD1. From germline, CDR1 is KGHSH and CDR2 LQKENI. Losses at the gene ends were 3 bases for V and 2 bases for J; bases not matched to a gene: 7. CDR3 size: 15 residues. CDR3 loop: CASSPGRQGAYEQYV. The DNA of the CDR3 is TGTGCCAGCTCACCGGGAAGACAGGGAGCCTACGAGCAGTACGTC.

The rearrangement joins TRBV19 to TRBJ2-2; 7 bases are shared with TRBD1. The CDR3 is made up of 16 amino acids. The germline V gene has CDR1 LNHDA and CDR2 SQIVND (reference sequence). After removal of 2 bases from V and 5 bases from J, the junction contained 8 bases not matched to a gene. CDR3 DNA sequence: TGTGCCAGTAGTATACCCACCGGGACAGCGACCGGGGAGCTGTTTTTT. This codes for CASSIPTGTATGELFF.

This chain joins TRBV28 and TRBJ2-1; 9 nucleotides line up with TRBD1. The CDR3 is 18 residues long. V was clipped by 6 bases and J by 0 bases; unmatched bases: 12. Germline CDR1 MDHEN, CDR2 SYDVKM. The CDR3 DNA follows: TGTGCCAGCAGGACGGGACAGGGAATAATCTTCTCCTACAATGAGCAGTTCTTC. As protein: CASRTGQGIIFSYNEQFF. Supplemented by reference TRBV28 and TRBJ2-1, the full variable domain reads DVKVTQSSRYLVKRTGEKVFLECVQDMDHENMFWYRQDPGLGLRLIYFSYDVKMKEKGDIPEGYSVSREKKERFSLILESASTNQTSMYLCASRTGQGIIFSYNEQFFGPGTRLTVL.

This sequence joins TRBV12-3 or TRBV12-4 and TRBJ1-1; 9 bases line up with TRBD1. The length of the CDR3 is 15 residues. Unmatched junction bases numbered 16, after V lost 6 bases and J lost 11 bases. CDR3 DNA sequence: TGTGCCAGCAGAAAAGGGCCTACAGGGGGCTGGGAGGCTTTCTTT. This translates into CASRKGPTGGWEAFF.

This clonotype was counted between two and nine times. The genes are TRBV2 and TRBJ2-7, with unresolved D. The V gene's germline CDR1 is SNHLY and CDR2 FYNNEI. The CDR3 is 14 amino acids. V lost 6 bases and J lost 7, with 19 bases in between. The CDR3 loop reads CASRKEVPVGEQYF. The CDR3 DNA follows: TGTGCCAGCAGAAAAGAGGTCCCAGTTGGGGAGCAGTACTTC.

This clonotype was picked up a small number of times. The V and J genes are TRBV7-6 and TRBJ2-7; D tentatively reads TRBD1 or TRBD2 (5 bases each). The CDR3 spans 14 residues. Trimming cost V 5 bases and J 6 bases, with 17 bases left between them. In germline, CDR1 is SGHVS, CDR2 FNYEAQ. The CDR3 sequence: CASSPGGGFSEQYV. CDR3 bases: TGTGCCAGCAGCCCCGGTGGGGGATTCTCCGAGCAGTACGTC.

This clonotype turned up a few times. The rearrangement links TRBV19 to TRBJ1-1; 8 bases are a match to TRBD1. This CDR3 has 15 amino acids. Per germline, CDR1 LNHDA and CDR2 SQIVND (reference sequence). Trimming at V came to 5 bases and at J to 7 bases, leaving 12 bases not matched to a gene. The CDR3 DNA follows: TGTGCCAGTAGTCCCTCGGACAGGGCTATTTTTGAAGCTTTCTTT. This encodes CASSPSDRAIFEAFF. The full variable domain, with the rest looked up from reference TRBV19 and TRBJ1-1, is DGGITQSPKYLFRKEGQNVTLSCEQNLNHDAMYWYRQDPGQGLRLIYYSQIVNDFQKGDIAEGYSVSREKKESFPLTVTSAQKNPTAFYLCASSPSDRAIFEAFFGQGTRLTVV.

A few counts support this clonotype. The chain carries TRBV25-1 and TRBJ2-1; 10 positions match TRBD1. CDR1 is MGHDK, CDR2 SYGVNS, per germline. Unmatched junction bases numbered 4, after V lost 3 bases and J lost 8 bases. The CDR3 is made up of 14 amino acids. The CDR3 DNA is TGTGCCAGCAGTGAGACAGGGGGCCGGGATGAGCAGTTCTTC. This gives the protein CASSETGGRDEQFF.

Only a few counts were recorded for this clonotype. This chain connects TRBV29-1 to TRBJ2-7; a possible D gene is TRBD1 (5 bases). CDR3 length equals 15 residues. The V end was cut by 0 bases, the J end by 4 bases, with 16 bases between. The germline V gene has CDR1 SQVTM and CDR2 ANQGSEA. CDR3 in DNA: TGCAGCGTTGAAGATCGTCAGGGCGTGGAATACGAGCAGTACTTC. Translation: CSVEDRQGVEYEQYF.

The J gene is TRBJ1-3, the V gene TRBV5-1; possible D gene TRBD1, 5 bases. V was pared by 4 bases and J by 0 bases, with 8 bases between. From germline, CDR1 is SGHRS and CDR2 YFSETQ. The CDR3 has 14 residues. The CDR3 here is CASSQGSSGNTIYF. The CDR3, as DNA: TGCGCCAGCAGCCAGGGAAGCTCTGGAAACACCATATATTTT.

The chain couples TRBV7-3 to TRBJ2-1, with TRBD2 matching 11 bases. CDR3 length equals 14 residues. The J segment lost 9 bases and the V segment lost 2 bases, leaving 3 bases of the junction unmatched. Germline V gene sequence: CDR1 SGHTA, CDR2 FQGTGA. The CDR3 is CASSLGLAGVEQFF. CDR3 sequence (DNA): TGTGCCAGCAGCTTAGGACTAGCGGGCGTTGAGCAGTTCTTC.

The chain carries TRBV7-3 and TRBJ2-2; possible D gene TRBD2, 6 bases. This CDR3 contains 15 residues. Trimming cost V 8 bases and J 0 bases, with 13 bases left between them. From germline, CDR1 is SGHTA and CDR2 FQGTGA. The CDR3 DNA sequence: TGTGCCAGCTCCACCGGGGGATCGAACACCGGGGAGCTGTTTTTT. This sequence encodes CASSTGGSNTGELFF.